This note documents a single TCR beta chain sequence. Its antigen is not yet known. No base qualities exist here, and no much larger clone lies one base off it. Libraries were constructed by the immunoSEQ multiplex PCR assay. TCRdb's version of the immuneACCESS table is confined to in-frame rearrangements and falls short of the full clone set. An unresolved V gene accounts for under half of the shortfall where checked; the remainder is of unknown origin. For this sample there are tens of thousands of clones; about 92% appear just once. The ten largest clones take up around 2.3% of the sample. The entry originates in a study of T cell changes during pregnancy in multiple sclerosis (dated by TCRdb to between 2018 and 2020). Describing the broader study: Changes in the T cell repertoire over the course of pregnancy were examined in this study in women with multiple sclerosis.

V is reduced by 5 bases and J by 7 bases, leaving a spacing of 14 bases between them. Including cysteine and phenylalanine, the CDR3 has 13 amino acids. Here the CDR3 DNA is all that survives: 39 bases in frame from base 1. Reading the germline V gene (reference sequence) gives CDR1 LNHDA and CDR2 SQIVND. This sample comprised peripheral blood, obtained in the first trimester of pregnancy. The sequence derives from a female donor with multiple sclerosis, enrolled in a pregnancy study. In this chain, TRBV19 is recombined with TRBJ1-1, with no D gene named confidently. The CDR3 loop reads CASSSTRVVEAFF. The nucleotides are TGTGCCAGTAGTTCCACCCGGGTAGTTGAAGCTTTCTTT.